The clone carrying this T cell receptor beta chain has at least ten counts. What it binds is not known. This entry belongs to a study of human T cells and chemical hapten exposure. Study background: DPC at 2% was the sensitizing agent, placed on approximately 2 cm by approximately 2 cm of upper inner arm skin. Patch tests applied 0.01% DPC to the upper back, read at 6 days. The study, taken as a whole, reports: Sensitizing with DPC caused no change in TCRs above 1 in 1000 frequency. Positive correlation was observed between PT1 expanded TCR counts and patch test score.

MiXCR, run by TCRdb on the RACE reads, gives a single entry per CDR3 protein. The sample consists of over 35,000 distinct CDR3 sequences, over 3.5% of them appearing once. Indicated time point: patch test 1, 2 weeks after DPC sensitization. Treatment specified: therapeutic diphenylcyclopropenone sensitization with weekly scalp DPC. The authors extracted total RNA from unfractionated whole blood. Sequencing was performed on whole blood, taken in connection with sensitization to the hapten diphenylcyclopropenone (DPC). This sequence was found in a man aged 50-60 years with alopecia areata. Some clones in this sample may be carry-over from other donors' samples.

In DNA form, the CDR3 reads TGTGCCAGCAGTTTGATAGCTTCGAGGCCCTACGAGCAGTACTTC. Translated: CASSLIASRPYEQYF. The gene calls are TRBV28 and TRBJ2-7; D not resolved. V was cut by 3 bases and J by 2 bases, with 14 bases left in between. The CDR3 is made up of 15 amino acids. Germline-derived CDR1 and CDR2 are MDHEN and SYDVKM.